These 2 T cell receptor beta chains share one sample of origin, sequenced in a study of shared clonotypes between healthy human individuals. Repertoires were generated with immunoSEQ multiplex PCR, while TCRdb's copy carries only in-frame clones and drops some. The sample records some 2.4 million clones, 93% being singletons. Sequenced: naive CD4+ T cells from PBMCs. Subset denoted: CD45RA+ positively selected. These receptors came from a man aged 18 to 29 in good health. Some clones in this sample may be carry-over from other donors' samples.

Turning to this clone: Mismatch with germline at one junction end may stem from a read error. The chain links TRBV10-3 to TRBJ2-3, with TRBD2 as a possible D gene (6 bases). The germline V gene encodes CDR1 ENHRY and CDR2 SYGVKD. There are 16 residues in the CDR3. This chain's CDR3 is CAITENSGTSTDTQYF. In DNA, the CDR3 is TGTGCCATCACTGAGAATAGCGGAACTAGCACAGATACGCAGTATTTT.

The chain couples TRBV6-1 to TRBJ2-6, with a tentative D call TRBD2 (7 bases). The germline V and J ends were trimmed by 2 bases and 4 bases, with 12 bases remaining between them. The germline CDR1 and CDR2 sequences are MNHNS and SASEGT. This CDR3 spans 16 amino acids. The DNA of the CDR3 is TGTGCCAGCAGTGAAATGGGGGGGCTCGGGGCCAACGTCCTGACTTTC. This sequence encodes CASSEMGGLGANVLTF.